The T cell receptor beta chain described here comes from a study of blood T cell repertoires in COVID-19. Data came from immunoSEQ multiplex PCR; TCRdb stores just in-frame clones and leaves some out. The table records about 400,000 clones, approximately 90% of them present only once. CDR3 size: 15 residues. Per germline, CDR1 SQVTM and CDR2 ANQGSEA. J lost 0 bases, V lost 2 bases, and 3 bases had no gene match. The sample was PBMCs or T cells enriched from blood (not recorded which). This clonotype was sampled from a woman in her thirties with acute COVID-19. The chain is built from TRBV29-1 and TRBJ1-2; 10 bases agree with TRBD1. The CDR3 coding sequence is TGCAGCGTTGAATGGGACAGGGGTTCTAACTATGGCTACACCTTC. Protein sequence: CSVEWDRGSNYGYTF. The full variable domain, completed using reference TRBV29-1 and TRBJ1-2, is SAVISQKPSRDICQRGTSLTIQCQVDSQVTMMFWYRQQPGQSLTLIATANQGSEATYESGFVIDKFPISRPNLTFSTLTVSNMSPEDSSIYLCSVEWDRGSNYGYTFGSGTRLTVV.